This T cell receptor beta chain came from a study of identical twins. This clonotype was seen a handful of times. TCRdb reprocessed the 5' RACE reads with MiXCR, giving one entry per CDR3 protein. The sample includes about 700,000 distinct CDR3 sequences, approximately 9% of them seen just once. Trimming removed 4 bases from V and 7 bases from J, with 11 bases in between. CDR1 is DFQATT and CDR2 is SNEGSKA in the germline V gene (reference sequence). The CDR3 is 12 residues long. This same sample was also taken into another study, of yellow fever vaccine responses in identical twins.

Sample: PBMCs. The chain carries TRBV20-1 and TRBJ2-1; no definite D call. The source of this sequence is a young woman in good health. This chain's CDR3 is CSATPAVNEQFF. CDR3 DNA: TGCAGTGCTACCCCGGCGGTGAATGAGCAGTTCTTC.